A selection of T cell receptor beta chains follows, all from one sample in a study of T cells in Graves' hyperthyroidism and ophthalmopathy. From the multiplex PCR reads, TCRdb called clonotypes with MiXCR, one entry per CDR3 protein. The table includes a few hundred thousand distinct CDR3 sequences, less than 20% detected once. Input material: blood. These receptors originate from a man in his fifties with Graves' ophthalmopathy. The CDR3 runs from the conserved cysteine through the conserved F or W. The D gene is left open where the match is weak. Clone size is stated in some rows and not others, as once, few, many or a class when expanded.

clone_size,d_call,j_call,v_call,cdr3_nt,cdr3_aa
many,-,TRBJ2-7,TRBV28,TGTGCCAGCAGTCCCTCCCGGACAGGGGCAGGAGTAGCGGGGCCCTGGGTCTACGAGCAGTACTTC,CASSPSRTGAGVAGPWVYEQYF
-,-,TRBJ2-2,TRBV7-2,TGTGCCAGCAGATACGTGGCGGGGAGCACCGGGGAGCTGTTTTTT,CASRYVAGSTGELFF
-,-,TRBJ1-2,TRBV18,TGTGCCAGCTCACCCAACAACCTCCGTCGAGGCTACACCTTC,CASSPNNLRRGYTF
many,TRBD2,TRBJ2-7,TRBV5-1,TGCGCCAGCAGCCTAAGCGGGAGGGCCAACTACGAGCAGTACTTC,CASSLSGRANYEQYF
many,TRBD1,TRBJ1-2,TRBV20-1,TGCAGTGCTTGGGACAGGGCAATCAGCTATGGCTACACCTTC,CSAWDRAISYGYTF
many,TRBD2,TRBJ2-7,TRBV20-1,TGCAGTGCTAGACCCGGGACTAGCGGGAGCTACGAGCAGTACTTC,CSARPGTSGSYEQYF
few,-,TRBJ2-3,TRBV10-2,TGCGCCAGCAGTGAATCTCGATATAGCACAGATACGCAGTATTTT,CASSESRYSTDTQYF
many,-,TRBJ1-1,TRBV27,TGTGCCAGTTGGCTAGGGTTATCGAACACTGAAGCTTTCTTT,CASWLGLSNTEAFF
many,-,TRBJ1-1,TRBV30,TGTGCCTGGAGGACATTGGTGAACACTGAAGCTTTCTTT,CAWRTLVNTEAFF
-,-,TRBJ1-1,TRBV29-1,TGCAGCGTTGGAGGGGGGATGAACACTGAAGCTTTCTTT,CSVGGGMNTEAFF
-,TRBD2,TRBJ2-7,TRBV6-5,TGTGCCAGCAGTTACGGGACTAGCGGGAGCCCCTACGAGCAGTACTTC,CASSYGTSGSPYEQYF
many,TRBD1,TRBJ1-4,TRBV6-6,TGTGCCAGCAGTTACTCCAGACAGGGAGGGGTTGGAAAACTGTTTTTT,CASSYSRQGGVGKLFF
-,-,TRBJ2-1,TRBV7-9,TGTGCCAGCAGCCTTGAGGCCGGGGTTAACAATGAGCAGTTCTTC,CASSLEAGVNNEQFF
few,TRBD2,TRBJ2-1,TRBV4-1,TGCGCCAGCAGCCAAGAGGCTAGCGGGAGAGCAGAGCAGTTCTTC,CASSQEASGRAEQFF
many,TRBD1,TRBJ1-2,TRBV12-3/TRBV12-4,TGTGCCAGCAGTTCCGGGACAGGGGGCGCGGATGGCTACACCTTC,CASSSGTGGADGYTF
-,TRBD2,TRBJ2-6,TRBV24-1,TGTGCCACCAGCCCGATCGGGGGGTCTGGGGCCAACGTCCTGACTTTC,CATSPIGGSGANVLTF
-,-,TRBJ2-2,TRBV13,TGTGCCAGCAGCCTAGGCCTAGAGAGGGACGTTGGCGGGGAGCTGTTTTTT,CASSLGLERDVGGELFF
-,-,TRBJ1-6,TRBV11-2,TGTGCCGGCAGCTTAGATCCGGGCCCGGTGTCACCCCTCCACTTT,CAGSLDPGPVSPLHF
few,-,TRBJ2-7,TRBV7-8,TGTGCCAGCAGACAGGTCGGCTCCTACGAGCAGTACTTC,CASRQVGSYEQYF
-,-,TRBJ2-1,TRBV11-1,TGTGCCAGCAGCTCCGCGTCGGGGAATGAGCAGTTCTTC,CASSSASGNEQFF
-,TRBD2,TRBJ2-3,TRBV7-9,TGTGCCAGCAGCCCGACTAGCGCCCTCGCAGATACGCAGTATTTT,CASSPTSALADTQYF
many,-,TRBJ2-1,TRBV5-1,TGCGCCAGCAGCCGATTGAGGGAGGACAATGAGCAGTTCTTC,CASSRLREDNEQFF
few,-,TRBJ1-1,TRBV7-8,TGTGCCAGCAGCTTAATGGCAGAGAACACTGAAGCTTTCTTT,CASSLMAENTEAFF
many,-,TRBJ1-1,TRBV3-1,TGTGCCAGCAGCCCTGGAGCTGGGAAGAGCACTGAAGCTTTCTTT,CASSPGAGKSTEAFF
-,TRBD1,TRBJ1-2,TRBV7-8,TGTGCCAGCAGCTTCCGGACAGGGAACGGCTACACCTTC,CASSFRTGNGYTF
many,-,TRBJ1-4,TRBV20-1,TGCAGTGCTATCCCCAGTTCTCGTAATGAAAAACTGTTTTTT,CSAIPSSRNEKLFF
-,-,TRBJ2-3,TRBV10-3,TGTGCCATCAGTGACGGCCCGGCAGCCGAAGATACGCAGTATTTT,CAISDGPAAEDTQYF
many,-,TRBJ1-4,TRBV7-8,TGTGCCAGCAGCTTACAAAATGGAAAACTGTTTTTT,CASSLQNGKLFF
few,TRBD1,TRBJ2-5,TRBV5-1,TGCGCCACCCGCCTCATGGGACAGGGACGGCAAGAGACCCAGTACTTC,CATRLMGQGRQETQYF
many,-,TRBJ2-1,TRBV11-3,TGTGCCAGCTCGGAGGGCGTCGATGAGCAGTTCTTC,CASSEGVDEQFF
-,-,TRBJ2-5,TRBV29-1,TGCAGCGTTGTTCTCGGGACCCAGTACTTC,CSVVLGTQYF